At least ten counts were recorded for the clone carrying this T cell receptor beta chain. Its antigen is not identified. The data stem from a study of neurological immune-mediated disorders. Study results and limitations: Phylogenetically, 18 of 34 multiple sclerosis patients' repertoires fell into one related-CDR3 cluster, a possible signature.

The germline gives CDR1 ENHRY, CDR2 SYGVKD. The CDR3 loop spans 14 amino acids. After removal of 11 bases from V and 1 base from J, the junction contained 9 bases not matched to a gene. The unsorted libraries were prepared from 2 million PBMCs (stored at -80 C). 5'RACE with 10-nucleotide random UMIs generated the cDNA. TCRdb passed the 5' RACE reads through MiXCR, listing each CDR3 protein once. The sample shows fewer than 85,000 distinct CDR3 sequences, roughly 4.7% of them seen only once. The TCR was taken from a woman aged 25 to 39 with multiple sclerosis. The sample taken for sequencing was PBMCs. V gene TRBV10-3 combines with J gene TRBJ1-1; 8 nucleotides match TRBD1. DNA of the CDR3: TGTGCCTGCTCGACCGGACAGGGGAACACTGAAGCTTTCTTT. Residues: CACSTGQGNTEAFF.